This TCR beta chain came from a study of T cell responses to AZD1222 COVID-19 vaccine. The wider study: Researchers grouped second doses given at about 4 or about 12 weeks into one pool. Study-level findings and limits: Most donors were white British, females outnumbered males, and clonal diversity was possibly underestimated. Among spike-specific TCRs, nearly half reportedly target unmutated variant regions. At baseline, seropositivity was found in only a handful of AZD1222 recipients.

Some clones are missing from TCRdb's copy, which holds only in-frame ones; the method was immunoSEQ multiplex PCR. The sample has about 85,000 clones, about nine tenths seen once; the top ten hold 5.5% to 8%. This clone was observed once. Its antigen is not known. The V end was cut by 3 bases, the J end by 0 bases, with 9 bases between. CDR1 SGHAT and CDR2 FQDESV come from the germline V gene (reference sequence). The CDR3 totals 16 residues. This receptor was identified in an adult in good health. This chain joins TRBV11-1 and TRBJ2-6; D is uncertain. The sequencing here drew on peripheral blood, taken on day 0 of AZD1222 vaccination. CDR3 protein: CASSFLLSSGANVLTF. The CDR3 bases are TGTGCCAGCAGCTTCCTCCTGAGCTCTGGGGCCAACGTCCTGACTTTC.